What follows is one T cell receptor (beta chain) and its context. This entry belongs to a study of OX40 agonist ivuxolimab in advanced cancers. The repertoire was sequenced with immunoSEQ multiplex PCR; TCRdb's copy has only in-frame clones and lacks some. The profile covers around 68,000 clones, with roughly 91% appearing a single time and approximately 0.4% taken by the ten largest. CDR1 and CDR2 from the germline V gene are LGHNA and YSLEER. The CDR3 is 14 amino acids. Trimming shortened V by 0 bases and J by 10 bases, and 13 bases separated the two germline ends. Sample: CD4+ or CD8+ T cells sorted from blood, taken in a trial of the OX40 agonist ivuxolimab. The V call is TRBV4-3, the J call TRBJ2-1; D may be TRBD2 (6 bases). This TCR was recovered from an adult with an advanced solid tumor such as melanoma, head and neck, liver or kidney cancer. CDR3 nucleotide sequence: TGCGCCAGCAGCCAAGAAAGTGAGGGAGGCGAGCAGTTCTTC. It is translated as CASSQESEGGEQFF.